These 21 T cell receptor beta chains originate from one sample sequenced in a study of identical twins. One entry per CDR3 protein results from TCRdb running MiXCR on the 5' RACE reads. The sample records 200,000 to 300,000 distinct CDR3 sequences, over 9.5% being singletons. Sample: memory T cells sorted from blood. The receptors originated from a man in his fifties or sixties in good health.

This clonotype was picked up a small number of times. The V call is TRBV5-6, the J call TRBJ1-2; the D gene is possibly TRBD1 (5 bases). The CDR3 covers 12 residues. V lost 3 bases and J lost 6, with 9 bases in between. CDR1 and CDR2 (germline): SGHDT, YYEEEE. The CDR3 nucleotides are TGTGCCAGCAGCTCGGGGCGGGATGGCTACACCTTC. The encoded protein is CASSSGRDGYTF.

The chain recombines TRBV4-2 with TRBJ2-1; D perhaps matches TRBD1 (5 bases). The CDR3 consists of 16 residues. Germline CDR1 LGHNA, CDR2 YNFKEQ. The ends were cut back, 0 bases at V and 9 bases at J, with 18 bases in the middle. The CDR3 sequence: CASSQDQGATFIEQFF. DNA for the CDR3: TGTGCCAGCAGCCAAGATCAAGGGGCAACCTTCATTGAGCAGTTCTTC.

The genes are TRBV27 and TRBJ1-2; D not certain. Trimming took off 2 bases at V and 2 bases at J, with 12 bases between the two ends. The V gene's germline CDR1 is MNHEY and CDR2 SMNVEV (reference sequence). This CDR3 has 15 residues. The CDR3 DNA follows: TGTGCCAGCAGTTTAAACCCCAGTCGAAACTATGGCTACACCTTC. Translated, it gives CASSLNPSRNYGYTF.

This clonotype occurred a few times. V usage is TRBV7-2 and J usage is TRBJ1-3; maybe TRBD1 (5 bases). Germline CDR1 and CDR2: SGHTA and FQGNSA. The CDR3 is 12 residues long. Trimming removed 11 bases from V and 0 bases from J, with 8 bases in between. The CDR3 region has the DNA TGTGCCGGGGGGACCTCTGGAAACACCATATATTTT. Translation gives CAGGTSGNTIYF. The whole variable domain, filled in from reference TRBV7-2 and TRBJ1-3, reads GAGVSQSPSNKVTEKGKDVELRCDPISGHTALYWYRQSLGQGLEFLIYFQGNSAPDKSGLPSDRFSAERTGGSVSTLTIQRTQQEDSAVYLCAGGTSGNTIYFGEGSWLTVV.

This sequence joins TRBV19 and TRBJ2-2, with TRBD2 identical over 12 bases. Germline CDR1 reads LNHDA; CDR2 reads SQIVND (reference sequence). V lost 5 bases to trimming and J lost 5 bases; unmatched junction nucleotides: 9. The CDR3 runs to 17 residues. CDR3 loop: CASSGSSGGAGTGELFF. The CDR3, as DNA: TGTGCCAGTAGTGGATCTAGCGGGGGGGCCGGAACCGGGGAGCTGTTTTTT.

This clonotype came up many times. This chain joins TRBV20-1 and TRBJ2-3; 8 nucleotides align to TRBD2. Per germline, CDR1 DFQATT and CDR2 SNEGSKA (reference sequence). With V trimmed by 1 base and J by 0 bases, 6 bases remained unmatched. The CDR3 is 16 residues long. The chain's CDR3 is CSARVRGGPSTDTQYF. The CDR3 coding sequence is TGCAGTGCTAGAGTCCGGGGGGGCCCTAGCACAGATACGCAGTATTTT.

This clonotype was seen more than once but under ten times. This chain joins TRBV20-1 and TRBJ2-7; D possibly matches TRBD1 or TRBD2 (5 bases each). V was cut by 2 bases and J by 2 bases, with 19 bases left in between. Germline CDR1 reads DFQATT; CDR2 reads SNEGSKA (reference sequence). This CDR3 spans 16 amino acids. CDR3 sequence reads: CSARNLGVALTYEQYF. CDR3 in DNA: TGCAGTGCTAGAAATTTAGGGGTAGCGTTAACCTACGAGCAGTACTTC.

The CDR3 reads CASRSVGSGQPQHF. CDR3 coding DNA: TGTGCCAGTCGAAGCGTAGGGAGCGGGCAGCCCCAGCATTTT. The chain has TRBV19 and TRBJ1-5; the D is unclear. The CDR3 is made up of 14 amino acids. V was shortened by 8 bases and J by 7 bases, with 18 bases between the two germline ends. CDR1 is LNHDA and CDR2 is SQIVND in the germline V gene (reference sequence).

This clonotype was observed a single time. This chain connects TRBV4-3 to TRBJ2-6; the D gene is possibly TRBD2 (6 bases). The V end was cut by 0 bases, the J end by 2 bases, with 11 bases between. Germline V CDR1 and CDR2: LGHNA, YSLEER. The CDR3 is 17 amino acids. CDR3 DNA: TGCGCCAGCAGCCAAGAAGTGTCGGGGGCTGGGGCCAACGTCCTGACTTTC. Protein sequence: CASSQEVSGAGANVLTF.

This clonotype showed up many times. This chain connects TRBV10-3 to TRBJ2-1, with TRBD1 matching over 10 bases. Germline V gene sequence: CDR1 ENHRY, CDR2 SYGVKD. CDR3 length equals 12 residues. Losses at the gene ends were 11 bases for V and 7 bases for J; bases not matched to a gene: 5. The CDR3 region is CAVGQGMNEQFF. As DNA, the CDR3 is TGTGCCGTGGGACAGGGGATGAATGAGCAGTTCTTC.

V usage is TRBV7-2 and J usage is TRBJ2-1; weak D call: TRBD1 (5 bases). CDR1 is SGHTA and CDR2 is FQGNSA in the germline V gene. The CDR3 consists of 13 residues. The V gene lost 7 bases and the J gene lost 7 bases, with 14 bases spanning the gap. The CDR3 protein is CASNKAGLNEQFF. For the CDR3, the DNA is TGTGCCAGCAACAAGGCAGGGCTGAATGAGCAGTTCTTC.

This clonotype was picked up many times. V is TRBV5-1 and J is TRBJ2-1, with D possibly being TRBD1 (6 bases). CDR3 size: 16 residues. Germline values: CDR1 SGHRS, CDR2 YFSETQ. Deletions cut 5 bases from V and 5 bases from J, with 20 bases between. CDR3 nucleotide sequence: TGCGCCAGCAGGTCCCCGTCTGGACAGATAAACAATGAGCAGTTCTTC. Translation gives CASRSPSGQINNEQFF.

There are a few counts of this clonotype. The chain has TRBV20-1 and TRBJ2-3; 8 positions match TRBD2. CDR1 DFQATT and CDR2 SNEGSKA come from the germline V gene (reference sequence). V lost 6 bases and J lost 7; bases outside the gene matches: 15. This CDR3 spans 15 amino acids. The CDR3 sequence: CSARNSGEGSYTQYF. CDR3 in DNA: TGCAGTGCCAGAAATAGCGGGGAGGGAAGTTATACGCAGTATTTT.

CDR3 in DNA: TGCGCCAGCAGCCAAGATAGACAGGGGGGCACTGAAGCTTTCTTT. This sequence encodes CASSQDRQGGTEAFF. The chain is built from TRBV4-1 and TRBJ1-1; 9 bases are a match to TRBD1. The CDR3 spans 15 residues. The V and J ends lost 0 bases and 4 bases, in that order; junction bases with no gene match: 3. CDR1 MGHRA and CDR2 YSYEKL come from the germline V gene.

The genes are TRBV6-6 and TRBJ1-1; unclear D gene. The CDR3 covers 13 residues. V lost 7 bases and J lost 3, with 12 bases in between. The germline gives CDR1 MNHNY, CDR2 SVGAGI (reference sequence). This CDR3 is CASTPAGDTEAFF. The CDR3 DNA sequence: TGTGCCAGCACCCCAGCTGGAGACACTGAAGCTTTCTTT.

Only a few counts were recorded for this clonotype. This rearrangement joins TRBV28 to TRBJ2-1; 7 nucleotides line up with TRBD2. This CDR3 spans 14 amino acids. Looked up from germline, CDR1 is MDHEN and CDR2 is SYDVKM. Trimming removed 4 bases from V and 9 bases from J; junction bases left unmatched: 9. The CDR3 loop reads CASSSFGGRGEQFF. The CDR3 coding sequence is TGTGCCAGCAGTTCCTTCGGGGGGAGGGGTGAGCAGTTCTTC.

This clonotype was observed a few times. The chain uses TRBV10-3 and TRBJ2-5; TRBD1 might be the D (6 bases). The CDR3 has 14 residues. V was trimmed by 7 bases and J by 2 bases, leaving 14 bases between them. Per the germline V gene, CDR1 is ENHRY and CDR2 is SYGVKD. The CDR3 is CAIKAGTQQETQYF. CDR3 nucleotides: TGTGCCATCAAAGCCGGGACACAACAAGAGACCCAGTACTTC.

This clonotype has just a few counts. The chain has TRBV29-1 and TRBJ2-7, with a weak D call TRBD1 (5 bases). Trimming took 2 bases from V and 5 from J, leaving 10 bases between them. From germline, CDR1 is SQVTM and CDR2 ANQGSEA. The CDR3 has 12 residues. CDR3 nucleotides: TGCAGCGTTGAACAGGGTGGGAACGAGCAGTACTTC. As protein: CSVEQGGNEQYF.

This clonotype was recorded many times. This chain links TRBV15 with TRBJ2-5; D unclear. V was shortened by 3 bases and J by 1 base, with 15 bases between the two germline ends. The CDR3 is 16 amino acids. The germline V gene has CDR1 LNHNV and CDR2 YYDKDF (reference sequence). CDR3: CATSRATWVFQETQYF. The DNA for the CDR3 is TGTGCCACCAGCAGGGCAACTTGGGTCTTCCAAGAGACCCAGTACTTC.

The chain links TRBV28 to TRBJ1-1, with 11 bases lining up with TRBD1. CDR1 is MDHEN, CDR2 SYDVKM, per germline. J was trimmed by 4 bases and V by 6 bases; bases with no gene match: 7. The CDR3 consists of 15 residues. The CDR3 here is CASSTGQGAFTEAFF. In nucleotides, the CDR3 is TGTGCCAGCAGCACCGGACAGGGGGCTTTCACTGAAGCTTTCTTT.

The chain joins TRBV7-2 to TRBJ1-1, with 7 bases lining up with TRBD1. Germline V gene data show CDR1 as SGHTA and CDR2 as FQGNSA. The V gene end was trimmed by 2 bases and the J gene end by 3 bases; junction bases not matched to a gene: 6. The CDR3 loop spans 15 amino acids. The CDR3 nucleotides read TGTGCCAGCAGCTTAAATACAGGGGTGTACACTGAAGCTTTCTTT. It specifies CASSLNTGVYTEAFF. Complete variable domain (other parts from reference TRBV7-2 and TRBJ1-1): GAGVSQSPSNKVTEKGKDVELRCDPISGHTALYWYRQSLGQGLEFLIYFQGNSAPDKSGLPSDRFSAERTGGSVSTLTIQRTQQEDSAVYLCASSLNTGVYTEAFFGQGTRLTVV.